The clone carrying this TCR beta chain was recorded a few times. Its cognate antigen is unknown. The data are from a study of T cells in Graves' hyperthyroidism and ophthalmopathy. From RNA transcripts, TCR beta CDR3 regions were amplified. The TCR CDR3 was amplified in a first-round RT-PCR using the HTBI primer set. TCRdb analysed the multiplex PCR reads with MiXCR anew, one entry per CDR3 protein. The sample comprises around 560,000 distinct CDR3 sequences, approximately 15% of which are singletons, and approximately 20% rests with the top ten. There are 14 residues in the CDR3. CDR1 and CDR2 from the germline V gene are LGHNA and YSLEER. V was trimmed by 3 bases and J by 3 bases, leaving 8 bases between them. Findings and limits, study-wide: Ophthalmopathy was separated from stable hyperthyroidism by a 13 V-J model.

PBMCs were sourced from more than 9 ml fresh peripheral blood. The chain combines TRBV4-3 with TRBJ1-4; maybe TRBD1 (6 bases). Sequenced: blood. The source is a woman aged 18-29 years with Graves' hyperthyroidism. The CDR3 region is CASSHKGANEKLFF. CDR3 DNA: TGCGCCAGCAGCCATAAGGGGGCTAATGAAAAACTGTTTTTT.